This TCR beta chain derives from a study of Ad26.COV2.S vaccination and SARS-CoV-2 variants. About the study: A participant enrolled in the COV1001 Ad26.COV2.S trial arm provided the sample. General study results and limits: Assessments of TCR breadth and depth may have underestimated the total T cell responses. People who got the vaccine had more spike-specific TCR breadth than people who got placebo. Those who received vaccine or placebo ended up with similar non-spike TCR breadth.

Data came from immunoSEQ multiplex PCR; TCRdb stores just in-frame clones and leaves some out. Here the sample spans around 340,000 clones, about 88% being singletons. The sample holds a few counts of this clone. What it recognizes is unknown. Germline lookup yields CDR1 MNHEY and CDR2 SVGEGT. V was trimmed by 5 bases and J by 5 bases, leaving 15 bases between them. CDR3 size: 14 residues. The treatment: about 20 received Ad26.COV2.S at low or high dose, single or two shots; 5 received placebo; per-sample allocation not given. Each sample was drawn 63 days after the first injection (of vaccine or placebo).

The TCR was taken from a person aged 18 to 59 who received the Ad26.COV2.S COVID-19 vaccine or a placebo. V usage is TRBV6-2 or TRBV6-3 and J usage is TRBJ1-1; no reliable D call. The source was peripheral blood, collected in a trial of Ad26.COV2.S vaccine versus placebo. DNA for the CDR3: TGTGCCAGCAGTCGCCGAACATGGGAGACTGAAGCTTTCTTT. Encoded protein: CASSRRTWETEAFF.